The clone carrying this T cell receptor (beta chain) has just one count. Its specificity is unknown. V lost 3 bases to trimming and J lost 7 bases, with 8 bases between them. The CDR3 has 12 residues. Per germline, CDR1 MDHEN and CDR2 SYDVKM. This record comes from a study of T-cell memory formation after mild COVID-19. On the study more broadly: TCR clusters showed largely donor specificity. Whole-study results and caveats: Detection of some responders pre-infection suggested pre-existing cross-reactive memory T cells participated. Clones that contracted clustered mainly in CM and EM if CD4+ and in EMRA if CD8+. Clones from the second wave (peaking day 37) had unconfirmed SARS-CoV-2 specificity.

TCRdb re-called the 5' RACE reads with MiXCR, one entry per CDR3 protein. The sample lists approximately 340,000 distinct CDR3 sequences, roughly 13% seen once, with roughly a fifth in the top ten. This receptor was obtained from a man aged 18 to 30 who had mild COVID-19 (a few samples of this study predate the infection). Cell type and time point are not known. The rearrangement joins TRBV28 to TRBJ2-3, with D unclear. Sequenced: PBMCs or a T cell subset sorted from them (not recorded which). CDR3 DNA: TGTGCCAGCAGTTTTGCAGTTTATACGCAGTATTTT. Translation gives CASSFAVYTQYF.